The entry below gives a single T cell receptor (beta chain) sequence along with its context. Antigen unknown. The CDR3 is 16 amino acids. Germline V gene lookup returns CDR1 SGHRS and CDR2 YFSETQ. The source of the sample is a study of T cells expressing NK-cell markers. Study-level points and caveats: Several donors' CD3+CD56-NKG2C+ cells were dominated by the same clonotypes. In a group of 5 to 7 donors, dominant NKG2C+ clonotypes represented roughly 1.0-7.0% of CD8+ T cells. Whether the expanded NKG2C+ T cell clones recognized HCMV remained unclear.

No DNA is given; TCRdb re-called the 5' RACE reads and lists each CDR3 protein once. This sample's table reports some 450,000 distinct CDR3 sequences. Sequenced material: blood T cells: a sorted CD56 or NKG2C T cell subset, CD4+ or CD8+ T cells, or bulk PBMC T cells (not recorded which). The source is a woman between 18 and 75 years old in good health. This chain uses TRBV5-1 with TRBJ2-1. The CDR3 sequence is CASSLSWRSSYNEQFF.